This T cell receptor beta chain comes out of a study of T cell changes during pregnancy in multiple sclerosis (dated by TCRdb to between 2018 and 2020). Broadly, across the study: The study looked at changes in the T cell repertoire across pregnancy in women with multiple sclerosis.

To note about this clone: The target of this receptor is not known. Base qualities are not at hand, and no much larger clone is one base apart.

The library came from the immunoSEQ multiplex PCR assay. TCRdb mirrors the immuneACCESS table, restricted to in-frame sequences. Some clones are absent from its copies; in checked studies, under half trace to an unresolved V gene, and the reason for the others is unknown. The sample table shows over 65,000 clones, and approximately 90% are seen once. Roughly 1.9% of the sample is held by the ten biggest clonotypes. The germline V gene (reference sequence) supplies CDR1 SEHNR and CDR2 FQNEAQ. The V end gives up 5 bases and the J end 12 bases, leaving 6 bases in the junction not matched to a gene. Spanning cysteine to phenylalanine, the CDR3 consists of 12 amino acids. Only CDR3 DNA remains: 36 bases, in frame from the first base.

This material consisted of peripheral blood, taken in the first trimester of pregnancy. The V and J segments used are TRBV7-9 and TRBJ1-4, with TRBD1 matching 7 junction bases. This receptor was identified in a female donor in good health, enrolled as a control in a pregnancy study. The CDR3 has the sequence CASSPTGQQLFF. The DNA sequence reads TGTGCCAGCAGCCCCACGGGACAGCAACTGTTTTTT.